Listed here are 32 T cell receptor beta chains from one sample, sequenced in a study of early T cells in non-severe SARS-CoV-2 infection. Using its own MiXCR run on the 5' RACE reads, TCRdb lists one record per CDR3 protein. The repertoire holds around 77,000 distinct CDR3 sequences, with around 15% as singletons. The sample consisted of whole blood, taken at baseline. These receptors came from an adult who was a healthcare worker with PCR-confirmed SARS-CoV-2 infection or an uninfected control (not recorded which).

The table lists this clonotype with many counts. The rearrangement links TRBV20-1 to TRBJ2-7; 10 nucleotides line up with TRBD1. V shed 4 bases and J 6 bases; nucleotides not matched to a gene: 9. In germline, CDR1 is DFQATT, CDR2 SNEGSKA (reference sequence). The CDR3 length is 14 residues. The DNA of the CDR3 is TGCAGTGCTAAGGGGGGGACAGGGGCCGGCGAGCAGTACTTC. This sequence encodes CSAKGGTGAGEQYF.

DNA of the CDR3: TGCGCCAGCAGCCGATTACCCACGGGGGCAGATACGCAGTATTTT. Translating it yields CASSRLPTGADTQYF. The gene calls are TRBV4-1 and TRBJ2-3, with TRBD2 as a possible D gene (6 bases). V was cut by 4 bases and J by 4 bases, with 15 bases left in between. In germline, CDR1 is MGHRA, CDR2 YSYEKL. The CDR3 consists of 15 residues.

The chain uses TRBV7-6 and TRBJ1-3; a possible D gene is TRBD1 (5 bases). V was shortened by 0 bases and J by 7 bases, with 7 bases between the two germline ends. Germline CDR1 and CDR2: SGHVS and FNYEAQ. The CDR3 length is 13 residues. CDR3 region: CASSLAEGNTIYF. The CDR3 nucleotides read TGTGCCAGCAGCTTAGCGGAGGGGAACACCATATATTTT.

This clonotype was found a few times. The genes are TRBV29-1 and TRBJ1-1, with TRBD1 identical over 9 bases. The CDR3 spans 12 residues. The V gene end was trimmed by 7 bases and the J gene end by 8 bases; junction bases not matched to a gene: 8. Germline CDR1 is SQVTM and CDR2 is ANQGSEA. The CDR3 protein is CSGNRGRQEAFF. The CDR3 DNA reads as TGCAGCGGGAACAGGGGGCGGCAGGAAGCTTTCTTT. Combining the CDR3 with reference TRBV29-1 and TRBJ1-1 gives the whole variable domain SAVISQKPSRDICQRGTSLTIQCQVDSQVTMMFWYRQQPGQSLTLIATANQGSEATYESGFVIDKFPISRPNLTFSTLTVSNMSPEDSSIYLCSGNRGRQEAFFGQGTRLTVV.

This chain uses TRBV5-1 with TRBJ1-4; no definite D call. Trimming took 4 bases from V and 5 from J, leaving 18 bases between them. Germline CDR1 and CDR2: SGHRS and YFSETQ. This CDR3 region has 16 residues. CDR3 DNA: TGCGCCAGCAGCCTCCAACCTGAAGCCGGGAATGAAAAACTGTTTTTT. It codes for CASSLQPEAGNEKLFF.

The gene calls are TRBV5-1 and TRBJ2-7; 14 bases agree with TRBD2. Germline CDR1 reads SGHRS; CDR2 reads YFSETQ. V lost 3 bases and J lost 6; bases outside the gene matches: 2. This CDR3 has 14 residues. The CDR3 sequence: CASSSGLAGVEQYF. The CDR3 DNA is TGCGCCAGCAGCTCGGGACTAGCGGGAGTCGAGCAGTACTTC.

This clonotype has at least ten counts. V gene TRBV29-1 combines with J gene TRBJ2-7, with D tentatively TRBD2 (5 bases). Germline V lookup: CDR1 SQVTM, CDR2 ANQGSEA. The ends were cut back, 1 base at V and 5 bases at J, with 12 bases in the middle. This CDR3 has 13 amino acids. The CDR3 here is CSVEGPAGDEQYF. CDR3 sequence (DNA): TGCAGCGTTGAAGGTCCGGCCGGGGACGAGCAGTACTTC.

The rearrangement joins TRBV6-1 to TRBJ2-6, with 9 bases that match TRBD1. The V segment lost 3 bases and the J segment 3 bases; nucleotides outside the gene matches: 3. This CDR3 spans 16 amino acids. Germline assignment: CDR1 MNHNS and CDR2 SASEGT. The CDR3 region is CASSEGTGSGANVLTF. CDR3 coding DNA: TGTGCCAGCAGTGAGGGGACAGGGAGTGGGGCCAACGTCCTGACTTTC.

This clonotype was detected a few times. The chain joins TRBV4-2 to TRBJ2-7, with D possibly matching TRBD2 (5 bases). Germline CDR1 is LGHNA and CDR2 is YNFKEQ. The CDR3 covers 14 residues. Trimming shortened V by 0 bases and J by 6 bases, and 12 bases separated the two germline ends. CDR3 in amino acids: CASSQDAREGEQYF. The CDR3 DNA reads TGTGCCAGCAGCCAAGATGCCCGGGAAGGCGAGCAGTACTTC.

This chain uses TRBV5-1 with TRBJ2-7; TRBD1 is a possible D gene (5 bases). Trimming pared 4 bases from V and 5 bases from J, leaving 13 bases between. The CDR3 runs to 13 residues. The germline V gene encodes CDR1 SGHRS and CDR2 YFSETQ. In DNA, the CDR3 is TGCGCCAGCAGCGCCTCCAGGGTCGACGAGCAGTACTTC. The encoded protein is CASSASRVDEQYF.

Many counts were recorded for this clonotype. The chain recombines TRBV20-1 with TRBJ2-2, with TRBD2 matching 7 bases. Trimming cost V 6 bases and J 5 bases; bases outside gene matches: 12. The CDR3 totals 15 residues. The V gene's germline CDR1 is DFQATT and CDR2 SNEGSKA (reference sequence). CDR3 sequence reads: CSAPGDSGPTGELFF. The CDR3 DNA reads TGCAGTGCCCCCGGGGATAGCGGGCCGACCGGGGAGCTGTTTTTT.

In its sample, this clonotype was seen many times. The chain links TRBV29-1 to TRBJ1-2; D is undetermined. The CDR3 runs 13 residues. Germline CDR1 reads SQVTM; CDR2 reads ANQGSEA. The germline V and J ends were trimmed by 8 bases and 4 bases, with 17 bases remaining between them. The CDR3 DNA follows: TGCAGCTTCGTAGCCGCATCCGGCTATGGCTACACCTTC. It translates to CSFVAASGYGYTF.

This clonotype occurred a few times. CDR3 DNA: TGTGCCAGCAGTTTCCTAGCGAAAAGCACAGATACGCAGTATTTT. Protein sequence: CASSFLAKSTDTQYF. The chain combines TRBV28 with TRBJ2-3, with D perhaps TRBD2 (6 bases). This CDR3 is built from 15 residues. V was pared by 3 bases and J by 0 bases, with 10 bases between. The germline V gene encodes CDR1 MDHEN and CDR2 SYDVKM. Based on the CDR3 plus reference TRBV28 and TRBJ2-3, the full variable domain is DVKVTQSSRYLVKRTGEKVFLECVQDMDHENMFWYRQDPGLGLRLIYFSYDVKMKEKGDIPEGYSVSREKKERFSLILESASTNQTSMYLCASSFLAKSTDTQYFGPGTRLTVL.

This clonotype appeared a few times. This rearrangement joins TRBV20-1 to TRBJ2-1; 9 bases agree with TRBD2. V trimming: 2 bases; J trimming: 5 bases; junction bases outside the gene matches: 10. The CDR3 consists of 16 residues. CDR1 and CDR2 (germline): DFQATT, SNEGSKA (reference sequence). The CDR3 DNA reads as TGCAGTGCTAGACCCCTCGCGACTAGCGGACACAATGAGCAGTTCTTC. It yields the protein CSARPLATSGHNEQFF.

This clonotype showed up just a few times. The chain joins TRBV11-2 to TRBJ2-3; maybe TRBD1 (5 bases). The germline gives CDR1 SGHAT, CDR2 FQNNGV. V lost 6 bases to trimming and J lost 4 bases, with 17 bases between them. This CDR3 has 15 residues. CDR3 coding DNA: TGTGCCAGCAGTCAGGGCCCCGGATGGTCAGATACGCAGTATTTT. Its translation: CASSQGPGWSDTQYF.

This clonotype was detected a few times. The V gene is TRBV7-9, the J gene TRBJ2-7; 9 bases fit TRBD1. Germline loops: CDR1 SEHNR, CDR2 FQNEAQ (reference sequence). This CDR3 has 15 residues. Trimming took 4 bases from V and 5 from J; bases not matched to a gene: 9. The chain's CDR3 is CASSSPRDRVDEQYF. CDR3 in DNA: TGTGCCAGCAGCTCACCACGGGACAGGGTGGACGAGCAGTACTTC.

The CDR3 spells CASRGQNNEKLFF. The CDR3 DNA sequence: TGTGCCAGCAGAGGACAGAATAATGAAAAACTGTTTTTT. The V gene is TRBV6-6, the J gene TRBJ1-4, with D perhaps matching TRBD1 (6 bases). Germline V gives CDR1 MNHNY, CDR2 SVGAGI (reference sequence). CDR3 length: 13 amino acids. Trimming shortened V by 6 bases and J by 4 bases, and 9 bases separated the two germline ends.

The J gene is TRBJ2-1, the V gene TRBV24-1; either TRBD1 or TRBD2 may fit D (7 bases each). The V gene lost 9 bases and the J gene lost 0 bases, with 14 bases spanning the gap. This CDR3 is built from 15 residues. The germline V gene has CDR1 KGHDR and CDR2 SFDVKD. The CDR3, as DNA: TGTGCCACCGCGGCGGGGGACAGCTCCTACAATGAGCAGTTCTTC. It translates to CATAAGDSSYNEQFF.

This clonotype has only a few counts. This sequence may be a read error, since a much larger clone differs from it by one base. The CDR3 sequence: CASSYRTSGRVQESQYF. CDR3 in DNA: TGTGCCAGCAGTTACAGGACTAGCGGGAGGGTACAAGAGAGCCAGTACTTC. The chain is built from TRBV6-5 and TRBJ2-5; 15 positions match TRBD2. Germline CDR1 and CDR2: MNHEY and SVGAGI. This CDR3 has 17 residues.

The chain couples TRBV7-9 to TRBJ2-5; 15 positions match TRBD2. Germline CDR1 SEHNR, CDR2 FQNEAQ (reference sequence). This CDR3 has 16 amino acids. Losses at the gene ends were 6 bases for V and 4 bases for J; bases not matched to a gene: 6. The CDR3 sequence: CASRRGLAGGRETQYF. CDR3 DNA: TGTGCCAGCAGGCGGGGACTAGCGGGAGGCCGAGAGACCCAGTACTTC. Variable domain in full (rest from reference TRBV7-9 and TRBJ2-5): DTGVSQNPRHKITKRGQNVTFRCDPISEHNRLYWYRQTLGQGPEFLTYFQNEAQLEKSRLLSDRFSAERPKGSFSTLEIQRTEQGDSAMYLCASRRGLAGGRETQYFGPGTRLLVL.

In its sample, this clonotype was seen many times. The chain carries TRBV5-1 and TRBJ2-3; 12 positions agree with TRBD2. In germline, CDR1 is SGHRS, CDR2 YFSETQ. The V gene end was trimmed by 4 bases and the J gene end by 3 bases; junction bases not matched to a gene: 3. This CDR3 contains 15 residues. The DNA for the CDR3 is TGCGCCAGCAGCCTGACTAGCGGGAGAACAGATACGCAGTATTTT. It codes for CASSLTSGRTDTQYF.

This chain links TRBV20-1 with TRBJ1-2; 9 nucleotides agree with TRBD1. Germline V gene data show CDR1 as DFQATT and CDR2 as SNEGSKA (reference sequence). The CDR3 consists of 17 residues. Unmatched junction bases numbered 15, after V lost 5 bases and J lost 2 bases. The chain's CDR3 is CSAHSPGQGFLNYGYTF. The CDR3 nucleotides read TGCAGTGCTCATTCCCCCGGACAGGGGTTCCTGAACTATGGCTACACCTTC.

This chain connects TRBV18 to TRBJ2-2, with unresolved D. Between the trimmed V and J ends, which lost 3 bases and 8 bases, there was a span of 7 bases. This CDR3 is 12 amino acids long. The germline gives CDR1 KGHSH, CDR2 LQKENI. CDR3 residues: CASSPLEGELFF. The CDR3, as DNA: TGTGCCAGCTCACCCCTGGAGGGGGAGCTGTTTTTT. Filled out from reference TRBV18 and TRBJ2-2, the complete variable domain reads NAGVMQNPRHLVRRRGQEARLRCSPMKGHSHVYWYRQLPEEGLKFMVYLQKENIIDESGMPKERFSAEFPKEGPSILRIQQVVRGDSAAYFCASSPLEGELFFGEGSRLTVL.

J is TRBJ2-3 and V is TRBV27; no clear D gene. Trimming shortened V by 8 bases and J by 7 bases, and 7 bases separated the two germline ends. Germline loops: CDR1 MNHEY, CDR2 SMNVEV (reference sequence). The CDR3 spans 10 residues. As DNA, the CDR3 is TGTGCCAGCGGCGACTATACGCAGTATTTT. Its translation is CASGDYTQYF.

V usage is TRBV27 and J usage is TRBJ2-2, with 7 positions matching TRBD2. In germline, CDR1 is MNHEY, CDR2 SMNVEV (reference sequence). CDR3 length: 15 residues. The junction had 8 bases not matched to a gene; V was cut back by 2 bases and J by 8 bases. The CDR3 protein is CASSLRGRARGELFF. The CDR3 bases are TGTGCCAGCAGTTTACGAGGGAGGGCCCGGGGGGAGCTGTTTTTT.

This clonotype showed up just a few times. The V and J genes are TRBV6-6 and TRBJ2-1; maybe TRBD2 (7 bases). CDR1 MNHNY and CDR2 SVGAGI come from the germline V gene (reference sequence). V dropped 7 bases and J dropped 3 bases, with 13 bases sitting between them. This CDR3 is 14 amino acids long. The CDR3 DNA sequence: TGTGCCAGCACCCCGGGGGGCAACTACAATGAGCAGTTCTTC. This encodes CASTPGGNYNEQFF.

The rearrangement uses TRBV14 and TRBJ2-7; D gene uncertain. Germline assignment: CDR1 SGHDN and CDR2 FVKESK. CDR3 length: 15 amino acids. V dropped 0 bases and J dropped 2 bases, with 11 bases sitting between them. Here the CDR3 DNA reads TGTGCCAGCAGCCAAGATGTGGGCAGAGCCTACGAGCAGTACTTC. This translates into CASSQDVGRAYEQYF.

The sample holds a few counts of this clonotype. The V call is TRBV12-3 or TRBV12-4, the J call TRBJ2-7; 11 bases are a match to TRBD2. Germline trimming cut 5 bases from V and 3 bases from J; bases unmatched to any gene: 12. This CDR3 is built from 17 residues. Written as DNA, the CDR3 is TGTGCCAGCAGTCCCGGGACTAGCGGCCCCTCAAGCTACGAGCAGTACTTC. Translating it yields CASSPGTSGPSSYEQYF.

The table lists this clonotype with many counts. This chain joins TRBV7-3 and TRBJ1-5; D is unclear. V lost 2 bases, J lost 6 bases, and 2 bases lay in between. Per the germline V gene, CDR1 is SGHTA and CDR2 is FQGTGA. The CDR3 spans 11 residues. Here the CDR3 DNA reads TGTGCCAGCAGCTTAGGTCAGCCCCAGCATTTT. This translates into CASSLGQPQHF.

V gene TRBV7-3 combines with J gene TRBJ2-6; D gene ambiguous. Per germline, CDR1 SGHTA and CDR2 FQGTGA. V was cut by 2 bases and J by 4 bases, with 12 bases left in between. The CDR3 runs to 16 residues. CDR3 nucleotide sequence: TGTGCCAGCAGCTTACCCCCGGCCCGAGGGGCCAACGTCCTGACTTTC. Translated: CASSLPPARGANVLTF.

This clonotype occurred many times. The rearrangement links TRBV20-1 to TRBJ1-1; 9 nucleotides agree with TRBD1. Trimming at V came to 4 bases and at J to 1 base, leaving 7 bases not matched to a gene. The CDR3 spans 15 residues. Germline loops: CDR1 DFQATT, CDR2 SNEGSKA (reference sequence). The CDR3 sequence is CSAKPGQGGNTEAFF. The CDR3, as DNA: TGCAGTGCTAAACCGGGACAGGGCGGGAACACTGAAGCTTTCTTT.

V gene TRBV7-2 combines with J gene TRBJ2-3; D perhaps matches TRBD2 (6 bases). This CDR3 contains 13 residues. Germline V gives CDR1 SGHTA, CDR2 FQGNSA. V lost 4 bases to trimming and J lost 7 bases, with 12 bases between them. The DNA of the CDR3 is TGTGCCAGCAGCTCCGGGACTGGATATACGCAGTATTTT. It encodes CASSSGTGYTQYF. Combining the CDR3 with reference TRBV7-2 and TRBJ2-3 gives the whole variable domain GAGVSQSPSNKVTEKGKDVELRCDPISGHTALYWYRQSLGQGLEFLIYFQGNSAPDKSGLPSDRFSAERTGGSVSTLTIQRTQQEDSAVYLCASSSGTGYTQYFGPGTRLTVL.